Below, 15 T cell receptor beta chains from the same sample are listed, as sequenced in a study of blood T cells in healthy people across ages. For the second PCR, which ran for roughly 6 to 12 cycles, a sample-barcoded 5' primer and a J-beta primer mix were used. TCRdb reprocessed the 5' RACE reads via MiXCR and lists one record per CDR3 protein. The sample has fewer than 2 million distinct CDR3 sequences; around 40% are singletons. Sequences were obtained from blood. The receptor source for this set is a human donor in good health.

Comments on this clonotype: This may be a read error: a much more frequent sequence differs by one nucleotide. The chain combines TRBV12-3 or TRBV12-4 with TRBJ1-5; D perhaps matches TRBD1 (6 bases). The CDR3 has 14 residues. The V end lost 7 bases, the J end lost 6 bases, and 16 bases lay between the germline ends. CDR3 DNA sequence: TGTGCCAGCACTAGTCAAGGGGGAGGTCAGCCCCAGCATTTT. This codes for CASTSQGGGQPQHF.

V gene TRBV3-1 combines with J gene TRBJ2-7; the D is unclear. Germline values: CDR1 LGHDT, CDR2 YNNKEL (reference sequence). The CDR3 is made up of 12 amino acids. V lost 2 bases to trimming and J lost 2 bases, with 4 bases between them. CDR3 protein: CASSQFTYEQYF. CDR3 DNA: TGTGCCAGCAGCCAATTCACCTACGAGCAGTACTTC.

V and J are TRBV11-3 and TRBJ2-1; D is perhaps TRBD1 or TRBD2 (5 bases each). CDR3 length: 15 residues. V lost 8 bases, J lost 8 bases, and 22 bases lay in between. Germline V gene lookup returns CDR1 SGHNT and CDR2 YENEEA. CDR3 bases: TGTGCCAGCCGAGGGGCTTTGCGGACAACCCATGAGCAGTTCTTC. It is translated as CASRGALRTTHEQFF.

The V call is TRBV6-5, the J call TRBJ1-6; D is ambiguous. This CDR3 is 14 amino acids long. Germline lookup yields CDR1 MNHEY and CDR2 SVGAGI. V was trimmed by 0 bases and J by 13 bases, leaving 13 bases between them. The CDR3 reads CASSYSTIPGPLHF. The DNA of the CDR3 is TGTGCCAGCAGTTACTCGACTATCCCAGGCCCCCTCCACTTT.

This clonotype appeared a few times. The chain recombines TRBV27 with TRBJ2-5, with D perhaps matching TRBD1 (5 bases). The CDR3 extends over 14 amino acids. The germline V gene encodes CDR1 MNHEY and CDR2 SMNVEV (reference sequence). The V gene lost 3 bases and the J gene lost 4 bases, with 12 bases spanning the gap. The DNA of the CDR3 is TGTGCCAGCAGTTTCGCAGGGTGGTCAGAGACCCAGTACTTC. It encodes CASSFAGWSETQYF.

The V call is TRBV12-5, the J call TRBJ2-3, with D unresolved. The CDR3 has 15 residues. Germline CDR1 and CDR2: LGHNT and FRNRAP. V dropped 4 bases and J dropped 1 base, with 12 bases sitting between them. CDR3 loop: CASGSLQLGTDTQYF. The CDR3 DNA reads TGTGCTAGTGGTTCGCTCCAGCTAGGCACAGATACGCAGTATTTT.

The V gene is TRBV6-1, the J gene TRBJ1-2; 10 bases are shared with TRBD1. The germline gives CDR1 MNHNS, CDR2 SASEGT. V trimming: 4 bases; J trimming: 2 bases; junction bases outside the gene matches: 13. This CDR3 comprises 18 residues. CDR3 DNA sequence: TGTGCCAGCAGTGCCCGACAGGGGGCTAATTGGTGGAACTATGGCTACACCTTC. Its translation is CASSARQGANWWNYGYTF.

The table lists this clonotype with a few counts. The chain couples TRBV29-1 to TRBJ2-3; 8 bases fit TRBD2. J was trimmed by 2 bases and V by 4 bases; bases with no gene match: 5. CDR1 is SQVTM and CDR2 is ANQGSEA in the germline V gene. The CDR3 contains 14 residues. For the CDR3, the DNA is TGCAGCGTTGCGGCGGGGGGTTTCACAGATACGCAGTATTTT. Translated: CSVAAGGFTDTQYF.

Comments on this clonotype: An end of the junction does not agree with germline; a read error may underlie this. V is TRBV12-3 or TRBV12-4 and J is TRBJ1-3; no clear D gene. This CDR3 has 16 amino acids. CDR3 nucleotides: TGTGCCAGCAGTCCACACCGACGGAGCTCTGGAACCACCATATATTTT. Protein: CASSPHRRSSGTTIYF.

In this sample, this clonotype turned up a few times. The rearrangement joins TRBV9 to TRBJ2-7, with D possibly TRBD1 on 6 matching bases. The CDR3 totals 15 residues. Per germline, CDR1 SGDLS and CDR2 YYNGEE. V was shortened by 0 bases and J by 3 bases, with 13 bases between the two germline ends. The DNA for the CDR3 is TGTGCCAGCAGCGTAGAGCTGGGGGCTAGCTACGAGCAGTACTTC. Translated, it gives CASSVELGASYEQYF. The variable domain in full, completed from reference TRBV9 and TRBJ2-7, reads DSGVTQTPKHLITATGQRVTLRCSPRSGDLSVYWYQQSLDQGLQFLIQYYNGEERAKGNILERFSAQQFPDLHSELNLSSLELGDSALYFCASSVELGASYEQYFGPGTRLTVT.

The chain employs TRBV6-2 or TRBV6-3 and TRBJ2-7, with unresolved D. V dropped 5 bases and J dropped 3 bases, with 29 bases sitting between them. The CDR3 is 19 residues long. Germline V gene data show CDR1 as MNHEY and CDR2 as SVGEGT. The CDR3 loop reads CASSHTPQVAGLRGYEQYF. In nucleotides, the CDR3 is TGTGCCAGCAGTCATACACCCCAAGTCGCAGGCCTGAGAGGCTACGAGCAGTACTTC.

The chain joins TRBV5-1 to TRBJ1-2; 7 nucleotides agree with TRBD1. Germline V gene lookup returns CDR1 SGHRS and CDR2 YFSETQ. The CDR3 consists of 15 residues. Trimming removed 4 bases from V and 1 base from J; junction bases left unmatched: 7. The CDR3 is CASSPGQVLNYGYTF. The CDR3 coding sequence is TGCGCCAGCAGCCCCGGACAGGTTCTTAACTATGGCTACACCTTC.

This chain joins TRBV3-1 and TRBJ1-1; D gene unclear. This CDR3 spans 11 amino acids. The V gene's germline CDR1 is LGHDT and CDR2 YNNKEL (reference sequence). The ends were cut back, 8 bases at V and 11 bases at J, with 15 bases in the middle. CDR3 coding DNA: TGTGCCAGCGGGTTGGTGGGAATGGCTTTCTTT. This translates into CASGLVGMAFF.

The chain links TRBV10-3 to TRBJ2-5, with 9 bases aligning to TRBD1. CDR3 length equals 14 residues. Germline V CDR1 and CDR2: ENHRY, SYGVKD. J was trimmed by 2 bases and V by 8 bases; bases with no gene match: 6. The CDR3 here is CAIGTGSGQETQYF. CDR3 DNA: TGTGCCATCGGGACAGGGAGCGGACAAGAGACCCAGTACTTC.

As concerns this clonotype: This may come from a read error, since a much larger clone is one base off. The chain employs TRBV7-9 and TRBJ1-2; D might be TRBD1 (6 bases). The length of the CDR3 is 13 residues. CDR1 and CDR2 (germline): SEHNR, FQNEAQ (reference sequence). V lost 5 bases and J lost 5, with 12 bases in between. The CDR3, as DNA: TGTGCCAGCAGCCCACCAACAGGGTATGGCTACACCTTC. It codes for CASSPPTGYGYTF.